Following are 6 T cell receptor beta chains from one sample sequenced in a study of molecular identifiers for immune sequencing clone quantification. TCRdb re-derived calls from the PCR reads in MiXCR, one entry per CDR3 protein. This sample carries over 600,000 distinct CDR3 sequences, 15% to 20% of them seen once, and the ten largest clones take around 0.9%. Source material: naive CD8+ T cells from blood, with Jurkat cell RNA spiked in. The subset denotes: FACS-sorted CD8+CD4-CCR7+CD45RA+ naive T cells. The receptors shown here come from a human donor in good health. Some libraries in this study had Jurkat cell RNA spiked in.

At least ten counts were recorded for this clonotype. The J gene is TRBJ2-3, the V gene TRBV27; D unresolved. The length of the CDR3 is 13 residues. Germline assignment: CDR1 MNHEY and CDR2 SMNVEV (reference sequence). Deletions cut 2 bases from V and 4 bases from J, with 7 bases between. This CDR3 reads CASSLSFADTQYF. The CDR3 DNA follows: TGTGCCAGCAGTTTAAGTTTTGCAGATACGCAGTATTTT.

This clonotype came up many times. The chain has TRBV4-1 and TRBJ2-5, with TRBD1 matching over 10 bases. The CDR3 contains 17 residues. Germline V gene data show CDR1 as MGHRA and CDR2 as YSYEKL. Germline trimming cut 2 bases from V and 3 bases from J; bases unmatched to any gene: 9. The CDR3 is CASSQLPTGGFKETQYF. DNA of the CDR3: TGCGCCAGCAGCCAACTACCGACAGGGGGCTTTAAAGAGACCCAGTACTTC.

This clonotype was observed many times. This chain uses TRBV12-3 or TRBV12-4 with TRBJ2-5; 7 bases are a match to TRBD2. The J segment lost 5 bases and the V segment lost 6 bases, leaving 6 bases of the junction unmatched. CDR3 length: 13 amino acids. The CDR3 coding sequence is TGTGCCAGCAGCCGTCGGGAGGTGGAGACCCAGTACTTC. This gives the protein CASSRREVETQYF.

This clonotype has a count of ten or more. This chain connects TRBV5-6 to TRBJ2-3, with TRBD2 matching over 13 bases. The CDR3 extends over 17 amino acids. V lost 2 bases, J lost 4 bases, and 7 bases stayed unmatched. Germline V gives CDR1 SGHDT, CDR2 YYEEEE. CDR3 protein: CASSFTSGRADADTQYF. DNA of the CDR3: TGTGCCAGCAGCTTCACTAGCGGGAGGGCCGACGCAGATACGCAGTATTTT.

The chain has TRBV6-6 and TRBJ1-1, with 10 bases that match TRBD1. Germline assignment: CDR1 MNHNY and CDR2 SVGAGI (reference sequence). CDR3 size: 13 residues. V lost 9 bases, J lost 5 bases, and 6 bases stayed unmatched. The CDR3 sequence: CASRQGAYTEAFF. The CDR3 nucleotides are TGTGCCAGTAGACAGGGGGCGTATACTGAAGCTTTCTTT.

In this sample, this clonotype turned up many times. CDR3 coding DNA: TGCAGTGCTCTTACGAGGACAGTTGAAGCTTTCTTT. Translation: CSALTRTVEAFF. The chain couples TRBV20-1 to TRBJ1-1, with TRBD1 as a possible D gene (6 bases). Germline CDR1 reads DFQATT; CDR2 reads SNEGSKA (reference sequence). The V end lost 5 bases, the J end lost 7 bases, and 14 bases lay between the germline ends. This CDR3 has 12 residues.